This is a list of T cell receptor beta chains from one sample in a study of post-analysis software for immune sequencing data. TCRdb redid the calling of the PCR reads with MiXCR, one entry per CDR3 protein. Of 250,000 to 300,000 distinct CDR3 sequences in the sample, just over 35% are singletons; the top ten hold 4% to 6%. Sequenced material: blood. The receptors here all came from a girl aged 10-17 years with multiple sclerosis. Each CDR3 is given with its conserved first and last residue. The D gene is left open where the match is weak. Only some rows state a clone size, as once, few, many or a class for expanded clones.

>-|TRBV5-1|TRBJ2-2|-
TGCGCCAGCAGCCTGGGAGGATCCGGGAAGGGCCACACCGGGGAGCTGTTTTTT
CASSLGGSGKGHTGELFF
>few|TRBV5-1|TRBJ1-2|-
TGCGCCAGCAGCTTGGCCACAGCAGCCGGAGGCTACACCTTC
CASSLATAAGGYTF
>-|TRBV12-3/TRBV12-4|TRBJ2-5|-
TGTGCCAGCAGTTTCAGGGAGGCTGGAGAGACCCAGTACTTC
CASSFREAGETQYF
>-|TRBV20-1|TRBJ1-5|-
TGCAGTGCGCACGCAGGGGCAAGCAATCAGCCCCAGCATTTT
CSAHAGASNQPQHF
>many|TRBV6-6|TRBJ2-3|-
TGTGCCAGCACCCCCGCACTAGATACGCAGTATTTT
CASTPALDTQYF
>many|TRBV5-1|TRBJ2-3|TRBD2
TGCGCCAGCAGCTTGACCGCGGGGGGAAGTAAGGATACGCAGTATTTT
CASSLTAGGSKDTQYF
>many|TRBV28|TRBJ1-5|-
TGTGCCAGCAGTTCCTCTCCTCCGGTGGATCAGCCCCAGCATTTT
CASSSSPPVDQPQHF
>-|TRBV7-2|TRBJ2-7|-
TGTGCCAGCAGCGCGCAGCCGGGCGCCTTATCCTACGAGCAGTACTTC
CASSAQPGALSYEQYF
>few|TRBV25-1|TRBJ2-1|TRBD2
TGTGCCAGCAGTGAATATATTAGCGGGGGAAATTACAATGAGCAGTTCTTC
CASSEYISGGNYNEQFF
>many|TRBV7-9|TRBJ1-2|-
TGTGCCAGCAGCTTATCAAACAGGCCCTATAACTATGGCTACACCTTC
CASSLSNRPYNYGYTF
>few|TRBV7-2|TRBJ1-1|-
TGTGCCAGCAGCTTTTCCCGGGACAACACTGAAGCTTTCTTT
CASSFSRDNTEAFF
>many|TRBV10-3|TRBJ1-6|-
TGTGCCTCAACAGGAGCAAATTCACCCCTCCACTTT
CASTGANSPLHF
>few|TRBV6-5|TRBJ2-3|TRBD2
TGTGCCAGCAGTCTCTCGGCGGGAGGGCCCGGCCGCCCAGATACGCAGTATTTT
CASSLSAGGPGRPDTQYF
>many|TRBV12-3/TRBV12-4|TRBJ2-3|-
TGTGCCAGCAGTTTCCCTAGCCGCACAGATACGCAGTATTTT
CASSFPSRTDTQYF
>many|TRBV10-2|TRBJ1-5|TRBD1
TGCGCCAGCAGTGCGGGACAGTACCAGCCCCAGCATTTT
CASSAGQYQPQHF
>-|TRBV10-3|TRBJ1-1|-
TGTGCCATCAGCCAGGAGGGGGTGAACACTGAAGCTTTCTTT
CAISQEGVNTEAFF
>many|TRBV7-3|TRBJ2-1|-
TGTGCCAGCAGCTTAGGTTCACGGAACAACAATGAGCAGTTCTTC
CASSLGSRNNNEQFF
>few|TRBV2|TRBJ2-1|TRBD2
TGTGCCAGCTCCCAGCGGGAGCTTTACGAGCAGTTCTTC
CASSQRELYEQFF
>many|TRBV20-1|TRBJ2-7|-
TGCAGTGCTAGGTCAGAGAACTCCTACGAGCAGTACTTC
CSARSENSYEQYF
>-|TRBV5-1|TRBJ1-1|TRBD1
TGCGCCAGCAGCACCGGACAGGGCACTGAAGCTTTCTTT
CASSTGQGTEAFF
>many|TRBV29-1|TRBJ1-2|-
TGCAGCACATTGATGGACAGAAACTATGGCTACACCTTC
CSTLMDRNYGYTF
>few|TRBV25-1|TRBJ2-2|-
TGTGCCAGCAGTAATACAGGAAGCACCGGGGAGCTGTTTTTT
CASSNTGSTGELFF
>-|TRBV12-3/TRBV12-4|TRBJ1-1|-
TGTGCCAGCAGTCTAAAACAGGGCCTGAACACTGAAGCTTTCTTT
CASSLKQGLNTEAFF
>-|TRBV11-2|TRBJ2-1|-
TGTGCCAGCAGCAACCCATACAATGAGCAGTTCTTC
CASSNPYNEQFF
>-|TRBV20-1|TRBJ1-6|TRBD1
TGCAGTGCTAGAGATCCCGCAGGGGGAGATTCACCCCTCCACTTT
CSARDPAGGDSPLHF
>few|TRBV27|TRBJ1-4|-
TGTGCCAGCAGTTTTCGGGAGGGTAGGGAAAAACTGTTTTTT
CASSFREGREKLFF
>many|TRBV28|TRBJ2-1|-
TGTGCCAGCAGTTTAAGGGGAGGCGGGGCCCCCAATGAGCAGTTCTTC
CASSLRGGGAPNEQFF
>many|TRBV12-3/TRBV12-4|TRBJ1-5|-
TGTGCCAGCAGTCCCGGGAAGGGCCTAGGGCAGCCCCAGCATTTT
CASSPGKGLGQPQHF
>many|TRBV20-1|TRBJ2-1|TRBD2
TGCAGTGCTAGAGCGGGTCTGGCTAGCGGTTACAATGAGCAGTTCTTC
CSARAGLASGYNEQFF
>-|TRBV4-2|TRBJ2-1|-
TGTGCCAGCAGCCAAGGGGGGTCCTCCTACAATGAGCAGTTCTTC
CASSQGGSSYNEQFF
>many|TRBV2|TRBJ2-5|-
TGTGCCAGCAGACCCCAGGCAGCAGAGACCCAGTACTTC
CASRPQAAETQYF